The rows below give T cell receptor beta chains drawn from one sample of a study of blood T cell repertoires in COVID-19. Clones were read by immunoSEQ multiplex PCR, and TCRdb kept only the in-frame ones, dropping some. Found here are a few hundred thousand clones, 80% to 90% of them singletons; the top ten hold approximately 4.6%. Input material: peripheral blood. All receptors come from a woman in her 40s who had recovered from COVID-19. Each CDR3 is given with its conserved first and last residue. The order of the fields is clone size, V gene, D gene, J gene, CDR3 DNA, CDR3 protein. The D gene is left open where the match is weak. Size is omitted from some rows. Given values are once, few, many or a class for expanded clones.

NA	TRBV27	TRBD2	TRBJ2-7	TGTGCCAGCAGTGCGCAGCGGGGACCCTACGAGCAGTACTTC	CASSAQRGPYEQYF
NA	TRBV7-9	TRBD2	TRBJ2-1	TGTGCCAGCAGCCCTAGCGGGGGCCGATACAATGAGCAGTTCTTC	CASSPSGGRYNEQFF
NA	TRBV27	TRBD1	TRBJ2-1	TGTGCCAGCAATAAATCCAGGACAGGGGCCGCCTACAATGAGCAGTTCTTC	CASNKSRTGAAYNEQFF
NA	TRBV10-3	NA	TRBJ1-1	TGTGCCATCAATCAGGGGAACACTGAAGCTTTCTTT	CAINQGNTEAFF
NA	TRBV12-2	NA	TRBJ2-5	TGTGCAAGTCGCTCCCTCGGAGCTAGAGAGACCCAGTACTTC	CASRSLGARETQYF
NA	TRBV20-1	TRBD1	TRBJ1-2	TGCAGTGCTAGTGCAGGGGGCTTCGACTATGGCTACACCTTC	CSASAGGFDYGYTF
NA	TRBV5-4	TRBD1	TRBJ2-3	TGTGCCAGCAGCTTGCGTGTGGGACAGGGTGCAGATACGCAGTATTTT	CASSLRVGQGADTQYF
NA	TRBV27	NA	TRBJ1-4	TGTGCCAGCAGTTTATCGAGGTCAGGGAAAGGAAAACTGTTTTTT	CASSLSRSGKGKLFF
NA	TRBV6-5	TRBD2	TRBJ2-7	TGTGCCAGCAAAGGACTAGCGGGCTACGAGCAGTACTTC	CASKGLAGYEQYF
NA	TRBV15	NA	TRBJ2-7	TGTGCCACCAGCAGAGATTTGGACAGCGAGCAGTACTTC	CATSRDLDSEQYF
NA	TRBV2	NA	TRBJ1-5	TGTGCCAGCAGTGCGGGGGACGGGAGTAGCAATCAGCCCCAGCATTTT	CASSAGDGSSNQPQHF
few	TRBV20-1	NA	TRBJ2-5	TGCAGTGCTAGTGCTGGACTGATGGAGACCCAGTACTTC	CSASAGLMETQYF
NA	TRBV13	TRBD2	TRBJ2-1	TGTGCCAGCAGCCCACCTAGCGGGGGCCGCTACAATGAGCAGTTCTTC	CASSPPSGGRYNEQFF
NA	TRBV28	NA	TRBJ1-4	TGTGCCAGCAGGGCCGGAGGGGCGCTGGATGAAAAACTGTTTTTT	CASRAGGALDEKLFF
once	TRBV7-3	TRBD1	TRBJ2-3	TGTGCCAGCAGCTTGACAGGGGATACGCAGTATTTT	CASSLTGDTQYF
NA	TRBV28	NA	TRBJ2-7	TGTGCCAGCAGCCCCCACGTTCAGGAGGGCTACGAGCAGTACTTC	CASSPHVQEGYEQYF
NA	TRBV2	NA	TRBJ1-4	TGTGCCACCCGTCGATTTGAGGTTTCGAATGAAAAACTGTTTTTT	CATRRFEVSNEKLFF
NA	TRBV9	NA	TRBJ1-2	TGTGCCAGCAGCGTAGCTACCGGGGGTTCATATGGCTACACCTTC	CASSVATGGSYGYTF
NA	TRBV6-5	TRBD1	TRBJ1-2	TGTGCCAGCAGACGCGGACAGGGCCTCTATGGCTACACCTTC	CASRRGQGLYGYTF
NA	TRBV5-6	NA	TRBJ2-5	TGTGCCAGCAGCTTGCCGCTTTCCACCGCTGGGCCCCAGTACTTC	CASSLPLSTAGPQYF
NA	TRBV12-3/TRBV12-4	NA	TRBJ2-5	TGTGCCAGCAGATCCACAGGGTATGTGACCCAGTACTTC	CASRSTGYVTQYF
few	TRBV2	TRBD2	TRBJ2-3	TGTGCCAGCAGTGAAAGAGGCCGGGCGGGGGGGAGCGATACGCAGTATTTT	CASSERGRAGGSDTQYF
NA	TRBV7-9	NA	TRBJ1-4	TGTGCCAGCAGCGGCACCCCTGAAAAACTGTTTTTT	CASSGTPEKLFF
once	TRBV9	TRBD1	TRBJ1-1	TGTGCCAGCAGCCAGGGGGGCGGACCTGAAGCTTTCTTT	CASSQGGGPEAFF
NA	TRBV19	NA	TRBJ1-6	TGTGCCAGTAGTCTCGGGGAGGCTAATTCACCCCTCCACTTT	CASSLGEANSPLHF
once	TRBV5-6	TRBD2	TRBJ2-7	TGTGCCAGCAGCTTGGTAACGGCTAGCGGGGGGGCCGGCGAGCAGTACTTC	CASSLVTASGGAGEQYF
NA	TRBV7-9	TRBD1	TRBJ1-2	TGTGCCAGCAGTACCCCCCCGACAGGGGGCTTCGGCTACACCTTC	CASSTPPTGGFGYTF
NA	TRBV7-9	TRBD2	TRBJ2-3	TGTGCCAGCAGCAGCGGGGGCGAAGATACGCAGTATTTT	CASSSGGEDTQYF
NA	TRBV27	NA	TRBJ2-5	TGTGCCAGCAGTTTAAAAGGCCTGGTGGGGGGGCGCAGGGAGACCCAGTACTTC	CASSLKGLVGGRRETQYF